The rows below give T cell receptor beta chains drawn from one sample of a study of T-cell memory formation after mild COVID-19. A single record per CDR3 protein comes from TCRdb applying MiXCR to the 5' RACE reads. The table records under 200,000 distinct CDR3 sequences, 9.5% to 13% of them present only once. Sequenced sample: PBMCs or a T cell subset sorted from them (not recorded which). The receptors here all came from a man younger than 35 who had mild COVID-19 (a few samples of this study predate the infection). Cell type and time point are not known. Each CDR3 is given with its conserved first and last residue. Each record gives: V gene, clone size, J gene, D gene, CDR3 protein, CDR3 DNA. The D gene is left open where the match is weak. Expanded clones get a size class; other rows say once, few or many, or leave the size out.

>TRBV19|few|TRBJ2-5|TRBD2
CASSTPSGEMGETQYF
TGTGCCAGTAGTACCCCTAGCGGGGAAATGGGTGAGACCCAGTACTTC
>TRBV7-9|few|TRBJ1-2|.
CASSAQSYGYTF
TGTGCCAGCAGCGCTCAAAGCTATGGCTACACCTTC
>TRBV20-1|.|TRBJ1-4|.
CSARDLRGRGEKLFF
TGCAGTGCTAGAGATCTGAGGGGTCGAGGCGAAAAACTGTTTTTT
>TRBV12-3/TRBV12-4|many|TRBJ1-2|.
CASTRGGRVYGYTF
TGTGCCAGCACCCGAGGGGGGCGCGTCTATGGCTACACCTTC
>TRBV18|few|TRBJ2-3|.
CASSPVARSTDTQYF
TGTGCCAGCTCACCGGTCGCGCGTTCGACAGATACGCAGTATTTT
>TRBV20-1|few|TRBJ2-5|.
CSVGSRRETQYF
TGCAGTGTCGGGTCGCGGCGGGAGACCCAGTACTTC
>TRBV20-1|.|TRBJ2-5|TRBD1
CSAYDIRDRGRVETQYF
TGCAGTGCTTACGACATCCGGGACAGGGGGCGCGTGGAGACCCAGTACTTC
>TRBV18|few|TRBJ2-7|.
CASSPTEMIEQYF
TGTGCCAGCTCACCAACAGAAATGATCGAGCAGTACTTC
>TRBV5-1|.|TRBJ1-1|.
CASSLGFGHRFDEAFF
TGCGCCAGCAGCTTGGGGTTCGGACACCGTTTTGATGAAGCTTTCTTT
>TRBV6-5|.|TRBJ1-5|.
CASSYSRNQPQHF
TGTGCCAGCAGTTACTCAAGGAACCAGCCCCAGCATTTT
>TRBV7-3|.|TRBJ2-1|.
CASSGTRANEQFF
TGTGCCAGCAGCGGCACGCGGGCGAACGAGCAGTTCTTC
>TRBV7-2|few|TRBJ1-2|TRBD1
CASWTGTLYGYTF
TGTGCCAGCTGGACAGGAACCCTTTATGGCTACACCTTC